One and the same sample provided the 28 T cell receptor beta chains below, sequenced in a study of blood T cell repertoires in COVID-19. Method: immunoSEQ multiplex PCR; TCRdb's copy keeps in-frame clones and lacks some. The profile shows about 70,000 clones, more than 70% of them singletons. Sequenced material: peripheral blood. The receptors were gathered from a woman aged 80 or over with active or convalescent COVID-19.

The rearrangement links TRBV2 to TRBJ2-7, with TRBD1 as a possible D gene (5 bases). Per the germline V gene, CDR1 is SNHLY and CDR2 is FYNNEI. V dropped 1 base and J dropped 6 bases, with 13 bases sitting between them. This CDR3 is built from 14 residues. The CDR3 loop is CASSEGGRGSEQYF. CDR3 nucleotide sequence: TGTGCCAGCAGTGAAGGGGGTAGGGGATCCGAGCAGTACTTC.

This sequence joins TRBV15 and TRBJ1-1, with a possible D match to TRBD1 (6 bases). The CDR3 has 13 amino acids. Germline V gene lookup returns CDR1 LNHNV and CDR2 YYDKDF (reference sequence). Between the trimmed V and J ends, which lost 5 bases and 8 bases, there was a span of 15 bases. The CDR3 coding sequence is TGTGCCACCAGCCTAGAGGGGGTTGGGGAAGCTTTCTTT. It yields the protein CATSLEGVGEAFF. The complete variable domain, with remaining parts taken from reference TRBV15 and TRBJ1-1, reads DAMVIQNPRYQVTQFGKPVTLSCSQTLNHNVMYWYQQKSSQAPKLLFHYYDKDFNNEADTPDNFQSRRPNTSFCFLDIRSPGLGDTAMYLCATSLEGVGEAFFGQGTRLTVV.

The chain links TRBV4-2 to TRBJ2-1; TRBD2 agrees at 7 bases. V gave up 1 base and J gave up 0 bases; unmatched junction bases: 6. CDR3 length: 17 amino acids. CDR1 is LGHNA and CDR2 is YNFKEQ in the germline V gene. CDR3 in amino acids: CASSQVPSGYSYNEQFF. The CDR3 DNA follows: TGTGCCAGCAGCCAAGTACCTAGCGGCTACTCCTACAATGAGCAGTTCTTC.

V and J are TRBV9 and TRBJ2-6, with 10 bases identical to TRBD1. With 3 bases clipped from V and 0 bases from J, the junction kept 6 bases outside the gene matches. Germline CDR1 is SGDLS and CDR2 is YYNGEE. This CDR3 has 18 residues. CDR3 region: CASSADRGVSSGANVLTF. The CDR3 bases are TGTGCCAGCAGCGCGGACAGGGGGGTTTCCTCTGGGGCCAACGTCCTGACTTTC.

CDR3 nucleotide sequence: TGTGCCAGCAGCTTTAACCGAAAGGGACTCTATGGCTACACCTTC. Protein sequence: CASSFNRKGLYGYTF. The rearrangement joins TRBV6-5 to TRBJ1-2; tentative D call: TRBD1 (5 bases). In germline, CDR1 is MNHEY, CDR2 SVGAGI. The CDR3 is made up of 15 amino acids. Deletions cut 6 bases from V and 4 bases from J, with 18 bases between.

This sequence joins TRBV7-2 and TRBJ1-4; D ambiguous. The length of the CDR3 is 15 residues. V lost 5 bases and J lost 4, with 14 bases in between. Germline V lookup: CDR1 SGHTA, CDR2 FQGNSA. CDR3 coding DNA: TGTGCCAGCAGCCTAGTACCAGAGGTTAATGAAAAACTGTTTTTT. It yields the protein CASSLVPEVNEKLFF.

Notes on this clone: Its ends do not fully match the called genes, so a read error is possible. The CDR3 sequence: CASSISPGLRVF. CDR3 nucleotides: TGTGCCAGCAGCATATCGCCAGGGCTGCGAGTCTTT. V is TRBV7-2 and J is TRBJ1-1, with D maybe TRBD1 (5 bases). Germline CDR1 and CDR2: SGHTA and FQGNSA. The CDR3 has 12 residues.

This chain connects TRBV5-1 to TRBJ2-7; 9 bases map to TRBD1. The CDR3 length is 15 residues. V was clipped by 2 bases and J by 6 bases; unmatched bases: 9. Per the germline V gene, CDR1 is SGHRS and CDR2 is YFSETQ. CDR3 sequence reads: CASSLSGTGKGEQYF. CDR3 DNA sequence: TGCGCCAGCAGCTTATCCGGGACAGGGAAAGGCGAGCAGTACTTC.

V usage is TRBV5-4 and J usage is TRBJ2-7; TRBD1 is a possible D gene (6 bases). The germline V and J ends were trimmed by 4 bases and 2 bases, with 16 bases remaining between them. Germline V gives CDR1 SGHNT, CDR2 YYREEE (reference sequence). CDR3 length equals 15 residues. The CDR3 DNA reads as TGTGCCAGCAGCCCTCGAACAGGGCCTCCCTACGAGCAGTACTTC. This encodes CASSPRTGPPYEQYF.

This chain connects TRBV9 to TRBJ1-2, with D maybe TRBD1 (5 bases). V was cut by 6 bases and J by 6 bases, with 6 bases left in between. The CDR3 is 10 amino acids. Per the germline V gene, CDR1 is SGDLS and CDR2 is YYNGEE. DNA for the CDR3: TGTGCCAGCACAGGGAATGGCTACACCTTC. It translates to CASTGNGYTF.

The gene calls are TRBV6-5 and TRBJ1-2, with a possible D match to TRBD1 (5 bases). This CDR3 comprises 13 residues. Germline V gives CDR1 MNHEY, CDR2 SVGAGI. The V end lost 8 bases, the J end lost 3 bases, and 13 bases lay between the germline ends. CDR3 in DNA: TGTGCCAGCTCTGTGGGGCAGTACTATGGCTACACCTTC. It yields the protein CASSVGQYYGYTF.

The chain uses TRBV20-1 and TRBJ1-1, with TRBD1 identical over 7 bases. CDR3 size: 11 residues. CDR1 DFQATT and CDR2 SNEGSKA come from the germline V gene (reference sequence). V shed 7 bases and J 7 bases; nucleotides not matched to a gene: 6. CDR3 amino acids: CSGHRDSEAFF. The CDR3 DNA reads as TGCAGTGGTCACCGGGACAGTGAAGCTTTCTTT.

The chain has TRBV7-2 and TRBJ2-2, with 14 bases matching TRBD2. Germline CDR1 is SGHTA and CDR2 is FQGNSA. CDR3 length equals 19 residues. V trimming: 5 bases; J trimming: 6 bases; junction bases outside the gene matches: 14. The CDR3: CASSPRTSGGTRRAGELFF. The CDR3 bases are TGTGCCAGCAGCCCTCGGACTAGCGGGGGGACGCGACGTGCCGGGGAGCTGTTTTTT.

J is TRBJ1-1 and V is TRBV14; TRBD1 matches 10 bases. CDR1 and CDR2 from the germline V gene are SGHDN and FVKESK. V dropped 4 bases and J dropped 5; count of bases not matched to a gene: 4. This CDR3 spans 14 amino acids. CDR3 in DNA: TGTGCCAGCAGCCCGACAGGGGGCCGGACTGAAGCTTTCTTT. Its translation is CASSPTGGRTEAFF.

This chain connects TRBV10-3 to TRBJ1-2; no clear D. Trimming pared 2 bases from V and 8 bases from J, leaving 15 bases between. Germline CDR1 reads ENHRY; CDR2 reads SYGVKD. There are 14 residues in the CDR3. The CDR3 DNA is TGTGCCATCAGTGAGGCAGTCGGAGCCGAGGGCTACACCTTC. This encodes CAISEAVGAEGYTF.

This clone was seen only a few times. This chain links TRBV6-5 with TRBJ1-5, with D perhaps matching TRBD1 (5 bases). Trimming took 5 bases from V and 9 from J, leaving 11 bases between them. Germline V lookup: CDR1 MNHEY, CDR2 SVGAGI. The length of the CDR3 is 12 residues. DNA of the CDR3: TGTGCCAGCAGTAACTGGAGGGGGCCCCAGCATTTT. It yields the protein CASSNWRGPQHF.

The gene calls are TRBV6-5 and TRBJ2-7, with D possibly TRBD1 on 5 matching bases. This CDR3 region has 14 residues. Germline CDR1 reads MNHEY; CDR2 reads SVGAGI. V dropped 2 bases and J dropped 2 bases, with 10 bases sitting between them. CDR3 region: CASSYEGVPYEQYF. For the CDR3, the DNA is TGTGCCAGCAGTTACGAAGGGGTTCCCTACGAGCAGTACTTC.

The gene calls are TRBV11-1 and TRBJ1-1; tentative D call: TRBD1 (6 bases). Germline V gene data show CDR1 as SGHAT and CDR2 as FQDESV (reference sequence). The CDR3 is 13 amino acids. The V end was cut by 1 base, the J end by 11 bases, with 14 bases between. As DNA, the CDR3 is TGTGCCAGCAGCTTAGAAGGGGACATCTATGCTTTCTTT. This sequence encodes CASSLEGDIYAFF.

V usage is TRBV6-2 or TRBV6-3 and J usage is TRBJ2-7, with D tentatively TRBD2 (5 bases). Trimming took off 2 bases at V and 9 bases at J, with 8 bases between the two ends. The CDR3 runs to 11 residues. CDR1 and CDR2 from the germline V gene are MNHEY and SVGEGT. The CDR3 DNA sequence: TGTGCCAGCAGTTACAGAAGCGGGCAGTACTTC. It is translated as CASSYRSGQYF.

This clone was seen only once. The chain has TRBV6-5 and TRBJ1-3; 8 bases line up with TRBD1. V was clipped by 2 bases and J by 4 bases; unmatched bases: 4. The germline V gene has CDR1 MNHEY and CDR2 SVGAGI. This CDR3 is 15 amino acids long. Written as DNA, the CDR3 is TGTGCCAGCAGTTACACTGGACAGGGCGGAAACACCATATATTTT. This codes for CASSYTGQGGNTIYF.

The genes are TRBV28 and TRBJ2-2; D might be TRBD2 (5 bases). From germline, CDR1 is MDHEN and CDR2 SYDVKM. V lost 6 bases, J lost 3 bases, and 11 bases lay in between. The CDR3 length is 14 residues. Here the CDR3 reads CASSPTGDTGELFF. The DNA for the CDR3 is TGTGCCAGCAGCCCGACCGGGGACACCGGGGAGCTGTTTTTT.

The V call is TRBV13, the J call TRBJ1-1, with D possibly being TRBD1 (5 bases). CDR3 size: 13 residues. Germline V gives CDR1 PRHDT, CDR2 FYEKMQ (reference sequence). Trimming took off 2 bases at V and 5 bases at J, with 9 bases between the two ends. The DNA for the CDR3 is TGTGCCAGCAGCTTAAACCGGGGGACTGAAGCTTTCTTT. It translates to CASSLNRGTEAFF.

Only one count was recorded for this clone. The chain carries TRBV28 and TRBJ1-1; D may be TRBD1 (6 bases). CDR1 and CDR2 (germline): MDHEN, SYDVKM. V was pared by 6 bases and J by 0 bases, with 17 bases between. The CDR3 totals 16 residues. CDR3 protein: CASRTGGAIMNTEAFF. Written as DNA, the CDR3 is TGTGCCAGCAGAACCGGGGGGGCTATTATGAACACTGAAGCTTTCTTT.

J is TRBJ1-5 and V is TRBV6-4; TRBD1 is a possible D gene (6 bases). CDR3 length equals 15 residues. V was trimmed by 8 bases and J by 2 bases, leaving 16 bases between them. Germline-derived CDR1 and CDR2 are MRHNA and SNTAGT. CDR3 region: CASLRGGVGNQPQHF. In DNA, the CDR3 is TGTGCCAGCCTGAGGGGGGGCGTCGGCAATCAGCCCCAGCATTTT.

V gene TRBV28 combines with J gene TRBJ1-1, with 10 positions matching TRBD1. Trimming at V came to 10 bases and at J to 5 bases, leaving 13 bases not matched to a gene. The CDR3 is 15 amino acids. Germline-derived CDR1 and CDR2 are MDHEN and SYDVKM. The CDR3, as DNA: TGTGCCATCAGACAGGGGGCTGCAATAATAACTGAAGCTTTCTTT. Translated, it gives CAIRQGAAIITEAFF.

The chain carries TRBV18 and TRBJ1-3; weak D call: TRBD1 (5 bases). V was trimmed by 6 bases and J by 2 bases, leaving 17 bases between them. Germline V gene lookup returns CDR1 KGHSH and CDR2 LQKENI. The CDR3 extends over 16 amino acids. The CDR3 region is CASSVFGGRAGNTIYF. For the CDR3, the DNA is TGTGCCAGCTCTGTCTTCGGGGGACGGGCTGGAAACACCATATATTTT. Drawing the rest from reference TRBV18 and TRBJ1-3, the complete variable domain is NAGVMQNPRHLVRRRGQEARLRCSPMKGHSHVYWYRQLPEEGLKFMVYLQKENIIDESGMPKERFSAEFPKEGPSILRIQQVVRGDSAAYFCASSVFGGRAGNTIYFGEGSWLTVV.

The chain uses TRBV5-1 and TRBJ2-6; weak D call: TRBD1 (6 bases). CDR3 size: 21 residues. V lost 4 bases and J lost 1, with 27 bases in between. The germline CDR1 and CDR2 sequences are SGHRS and YFSETQ. In DNA, the CDR3 is TGCGCCAGCAGCACCGTTCCCGGACAGCCCGAAAAGCCATCTGGGGCCAACGTCCTGACTTTC. This sequence encodes CASSTVPGQPEKPSGANVLTF.

The CDR3 reads CSASWGDEQYF. Here the CDR3 DNA reads TGCAGTGCTAGTTGGGGGGACGAGCAGTACTTC. This chain connects TRBV20-1 to TRBJ2-7; D is possibly TRBD2 (6 bases). There are 11 residues in the CDR3. V was clipped by 3 bases and J by 5 bases, with 8 bases between them. Germline values: CDR1 DFQATT, CDR2 SNEGSKA (reference sequence).